One and the same sample provided the 28 T cell receptor beta chains below, sequenced in a study of Ad26.COV2.S vaccination and SARS-CoV-2 variants. Documented treatment: some 20 received Ad26.COV2.S at low or high dose, single or two shots; roughly five received placebo; per-sample allocation not given. The investigators took samples on day 63 after the first vaccine or placebo injection. Sequenced by immunoSEQ multiplex PCR; TCRdb stores in-frame clones only, minus some. In the table there are 400,000 to 450,000 clones, roughly 90% of which are singletons. Sequenced here: peripheral blood, sampled in a trial of Ad26.COV2.S vaccine versus placebo. The receptors were sampled from a person aged 18-65 years who received the Ad26.COV2.S COVID-19 vaccine or a placebo.

V usage is TRBV5-1 and J usage is TRBJ2-1; 8 nucleotides align to TRBD1. V gave up 4 bases and J gave up 6 bases; unmatched junction bases: 9. The CDR3 length is 15 residues. CDR1 is SGHRS and CDR2 is YFSETQ in the germline V gene. This CDR3 reads CASSTLGQGPNEQFF. The CDR3 DNA reads TGCGCCAGCAGCACGCTCGGACAGGGCCCCAATGAGCAGTTCTTC.

J is TRBJ2-5 and V is TRBV29-1; TRBD2 matches at 10 bases. V lost 0 bases, J lost 5 bases, and 15 bases stayed unmatched. Germline-derived CDR1 and CDR2 are SQVTM and ANQGSEA. The CDR3 totals 18 residues. The CDR3 region is CSVEDHSIAGGSRETQYF. The DNA of the CDR3 is TGCAGCGTTGAAGATCATTCGATAGCGGGAGGAAGCAGGGAGACCCAGTACTTC. Together with reference TRBV29-1 and TRBJ2-5, the CDR3 gives the full variable domain: SAVISQKPSRDICQRGTSLTIQCQVDSQVTMMFWYRQQPGQSLTLIATANQGSEATYESGFVIDKFPISRPNLTFSTLTVSNMSPEDSSIYLCSVEDHSIAGGSRETQYFGPGTRLLVL.

The chain carries TRBV2 and TRBJ1-2, with D perhaps TRBD1 (6 bases). This CDR3 region has 13 residues. Trimming removed 6 bases from V and 4 bases from J, with 12 bases in between. Germline CDR1 reads SNHLY; CDR2 reads FYNNEI. CDR3 protein: CASRGDNGYGYTF. The CDR3 DNA reads as TGTGCCAGCAGGGGGGACAACGGCTATGGCTACACCTTC.

This clone has just one count. The chain is built from TRBV11-2 and TRBJ1-3; D is uncertain. V was cut by 0 bases and J by 2 bases, with 11 bases left in between. The CDR3 is 16 amino acids. The germline V gene has CDR1 SGHAT and CDR2 FQNNGV. The CDR3 sequence: CASSLDQYAAGNTIYF. CDR3 DNA sequence: TGTGCCAGCAGCTTAGATCAATATGCTGCTGGAAACACCATATATTTT.

The gene calls are TRBV18 and TRBJ2-5, with no clear D. The CDR3 length is 14 residues. V lost 3 bases to trimming and J lost 2 bases, with 10 bases between them. Germline V gene sequence: CDR1 KGHSH, CDR2 LQKENI. CDR3: CASSPNSAQETQYF. As DNA, the CDR3 is TGTGCCAGCTCACCGAACAGCGCACAAGAGACCCAGTACTTC.

This clone was recorded once. V is TRBV11-2 and J is TRBJ2-1; tentatively, D is TRBD2 (6 bases). V gave up 4 bases and J gave up 3 bases, with 13 bases separating them. The CDR3 loop spans 15 amino acids. The V gene's germline CDR1 is SGHAT and CDR2 FQNNGV. CDR3 nucleotides: TGTGCCAGCAGCTCCGGCCGGGACTTCTACAATGAGCAGTTCTTC. Amino acids: CASSSGRDFYNEQFF.

The DNA for the CDR3 is TGCGCCAGCAGCTTGGCCGGGTGGGTCTACGAGCAGTACTTC. Translating gives CASSLAGWVYEQYF. The chain is built from TRBV5-1 and TRBJ2-7, with D uncertain. CDR3 size: 14 residues. From germline, CDR1 is SGHRS and CDR2 YFSETQ. The V gene lost 0 bases and the J gene lost 3 bases, with 10 bases spanning the gap.

The rearrangement uses TRBV7-2 and TRBJ1-5, with a tentative D call TRBD1 (6 bases). V lost 1 base, J lost 6 bases, and 13 bases lay in between. The CDR3 consists of 15 residues. The V gene's germline CDR1 is SGHTA and CDR2 FQGNSA. DNA for the CDR3: TGTGCCAGCAGCTTAGTGGGGGCGCAGGTTCAGCCCCAGCATTTT. Translation: CASSLVGAQVQPQHF.

The chain joins TRBV30 to TRBJ2-6; D unresolved. Trimming stripped 0 bases from V and 0 bases from J, with 3 bases between. CDR3 length: 14 residues. Germline V gives CDR1 GTSNPN, CDR2 SVGIG (reference sequence). CDR3 nucleotide sequence: TGTGCCTGGAGTGTGGACTCTGGGGCCAACGTCCTGACTTTC. It yields the protein CAWSVDSGANVLTF.

This clone appeared a single time. The chain employs TRBV6-6 and TRBJ2-1; weak D call: TRBD2 (6 bases). V gave up 2 bases and J gave up 0 bases, with 11 bases separating them. The CDR3 spans 16 residues. Germline V lookup: CDR1 MNHNY, CDR2 SVGAGI (reference sequence). CDR3 nucleotides: TGTGCCAGCAGTTACCACTTAGCGGACTCCTACAATGAGCAGTTCTTC. It is translated as CASSYHLADSYNEQFF.

The V call is TRBV6-2 or TRBV6-3, the J call TRBJ2-2; TRBD2 aligns across 12 bases. The CDR3 has 17 amino acids. J gave up 2 bases and V 4 bases, and 5 bases lay outside the gene matches. Germline loops: CDR1 MNHEY, CDR2 SVGEGT. CDR3 residues: CASSSLLAGGNTGELFF. The CDR3 DNA is TGTGCCAGCAGTTCCCTACTAGCGGGAGGCAACACCGGGGAGCTGTTTTTT.

This chain joins TRBV11-2 and TRBJ1-1; D remains unclear. Trimming took 2 bases from V and 3 from J, leaving 13 bases between them. The V gene's germline CDR1 is SGHAT and CDR2 FQNNGV. CDR3 length: 15 amino acids. Here the CDR3 DNA reads TGTGCCAGCAGCTTAAGGAGGGAGGGTTACACTGAAGCTTTCTTT. Translated: CASSLRREGYTEAFF.

The V and J genes are TRBV24-1 and TRBJ1-4, with D unclear. Germline V gene data show CDR1 as KGHDR and CDR2 as SFDVKD. Trimming shortened V by 7 bases and J by 4 bases, and 9 bases separated the two germline ends. The CDR3 spans 13 residues. CDR3 protein: CATRYICNEKLFF. CDR3 in DNA: TGTGCCACCAGGTATATATGTAATGAAAAACTGTTTTTT.

The V call is TRBV4-1, the J call TRBJ2-6, with 9 bases aligning to TRBD1. There are 18 residues in the CDR3. Trimming at V came to 6 bases and at J to 1 base, leaving 10 bases not matched to a gene. Germline lookup yields CDR1 MGHRA and CDR2 YSYEKL. This CDR3 reads CASSPRTGAQSGANVLTF. CDR3 DNA: TGCGCCAGCAGTCCAAGGACAGGGGCCCAATCTGGGGCCAACGTCCTGACTTTC.

The rearrangement links TRBV5-4 to TRBJ2-7; no definite D call. Per germline, CDR1 SGHNT and CDR2 YYREEE (reference sequence). V was cut by 2 bases and J by 3 bases, with 9 bases left in between. The CDR3 is 13 residues long. CDR3 amino acids: CASSFKGSYEQYF. CDR3 bases: TGTGCCAGCAGCTTCAAGGGAAGCTACGAGCAGTACTTC. Supplemented by reference TRBV5-4 and TRBJ2-7, the full variable domain reads ETGVTQSPTHLIKTRGQQVTLRCSSQSGHNTVSWYQQALGQGPQFIFQYYREEENGRGNFPPRFSGLQFPNYSSELNVNALELDDSALYLCASSFKGSYEQYFGPGTRLTVT.

The chain combines TRBV7-2 with TRBJ2-7; D gene uncertain. V lost 2 bases, J lost 3 bases, and 8 bases lay in between. Germline values: CDR1 SGHTA, CDR2 FQGNSA. The CDR3 totals 13 residues. The CDR3 region has the DNA TGTGCCAGCAGCTTACTAATGGTCTACGAGCAGTACTTC. It translates to CASSLLMVYEQYF.

The gene calls are TRBV7-9 and TRBJ2-3; D is ambiguous. The V gene's germline CDR1 is SEHNR and CDR2 FQNEAQ (reference sequence). Trimming took off 4 bases at V and 4 bases at J, with 9 bases between the two ends. The CDR3 runs 13 residues. CDR3 amino acids: CASSSTRADTQYF. As DNA, the CDR3 is TGTGCCAGCAGCTCGACCCGGGCAGATACGCAGTATTTT. Based on the CDR3 plus reference TRBV7-9 and TRBJ2-3, the full variable domain is DTGVSQNPRHKITKRGQNVTFRCDPISEHNRLYWYRQTLGQGPEFLTYFQNEAQLEKSRLLSDRFSAERPKGSFSTLEIQRTEQGDSAMYLCASSSTRADTQYFGPGTRLTVL.

The CDR3, as DNA: TGTGCCAGCAGTTACGGGCAGGGGGCCGGAGAGACCCAGTACTTC. It codes for CASSYGQGAGETQYF. J is TRBJ2-5 and V is TRBV6-2 or TRBV6-3, with 8 bases fitting TRBD1. After removal of 2 bases from V and 4 bases from J, the junction contained 6 bases not matched to a gene. The CDR3 covers 15 residues. CDR1 and CDR2 (germline): MNHEY, SVGEGT.

This clone was recorded once. J is TRBJ2-6 and V is TRBV10-3; 14 bases align to TRBD2. The CDR3 totals 19 residues. Looked up from germline, CDR1 is ENHRY and CDR2 is SYGVKD. With V trimmed by 6 bases and J by 2 bases, 9 bases remained unmatched. The CDR3 sequence: CAISHAPGLAGAGANVLTF. CDR3 DNA sequence: TGTGCCATCAGCCACGCCCCGGGACTAGCGGGAGCTGGGGCCAACGTCCTGACTTTC.

The chain links TRBV5-1 to TRBJ2-1, with 7 bases fitting TRBD1. Germline loops: CDR1 SGHRS, CDR2 YFSETQ. V gave up 4 bases and J gave up 4 bases; unmatched junction bases: 8. This CDR3 spans 15 amino acids. This chain's CDR3 is CASSRTGTAYNEQFF. The CDR3 DNA is TGCGCCAGCAGCAGAACCGGGACAGCTTACAATGAGCAGTTCTTC.

The genes are TRBV6-6 and TRBJ2-5; 7 nucleotides align to TRBD2. The germline CDR1 and CDR2 sequences are MNHNY and SVGAGI (reference sequence). Germline trimming cut 2 bases from V and 5 bases from J; bases unmatched to any gene: 8. CDR3 length equals 15 residues. CDR3 in amino acids: CASSYEGGAQETQYF. CDR3 DNA sequence: TGTGCCAGCAGTTACGAGGGAGGGGCGCAGGAGACCCAGTACTTC.

V gene TRBV5-4 combines with J gene TRBJ1-3; possibly TRBD1 for D (6 bases). Trimming took off 4 bases at V and 0 bases at J, with 14 bases between the two ends. Germline V gene sequence: CDR1 SGHNT, CDR2 YYREEE (reference sequence). There are 16 residues in the CDR3. The CDR3 region is CASSLDRRLSGNTIYF. The CDR3 nucleotides are TGTGCCAGCAGCCTCGACAGGCGACTCTCTGGAAACACCATATATTTT.

This rearrangement joins TRBV28 to TRBJ1-2; possible D gene TRBD1, 5 bases. Trimming removed 3 bases from V and 1 base from J, with 15 bases in between. Germline-derived CDR1 and CDR2 are MDHEN and SYDVKM. The CDR3 loop spans 16 amino acids. The CDR3 DNA reads TGTGCCAGCAGTTTCAACGGTCGGACAAATAACTATGGCTACACCTTC. Translated: CASSFNGRTNNYGYTF.

The chain is built from TRBV6-6 and TRBJ2-7; 7 bases align to TRBD1. Germline assignment: CDR1 MNHNY and CDR2 SVGAGI (reference sequence). Trimming cost V 3 bases and J 6 bases; bases outside gene matches: 14. The CDR3 contains 16 residues. Here the CDR3 reads CASSYITDRFGSEQYF. CDR3 in DNA: TGTGCCAGCAGTTATATAACGGACAGGTTCGGATCCGAGCAGTACTTC.

The chain uses TRBV29-1 and TRBJ2-2, with a tentative D call TRBD1 (6 bases). This CDR3 is built from 15 residues. The V end lost 2 bases, the J end lost 4 bases, and 14 bases lay between the germline ends. In germline, CDR1 is SQVTM, CDR2 ANQGSEA. The CDR3 nucleotides read TGCAGCGTTGAAATAACAGGGATGGGCACCGGGGAGCTGTTTTTT. Its protein product is CSVEITGMGTGELFF.

This sequence joins TRBV19 and TRBJ1-1; the match to TRBD1 covers 7 bases. The junction had 6 bases not matched to a gene; V was cut back by 2 bases and J by 6 bases. CDR3 length: 14 amino acids. CDR1 and CDR2 from the germline V gene are LNHDA and SQIVND (reference sequence). CDR3 amino acids: CASSIPGGNAEAFF. CDR3 coding DNA: TGTGCCAGTAGTATACCAGGGGGAAACGCTGAAGCTTTCTTT.

This sequence joins TRBV5-1 and TRBJ1-3; no clear D gene. The germline V gene encodes CDR1 SGHRS and CDR2 YFSETQ. The CDR3 is 10 residues long. Trimming took off 7 bases at V and 3 bases at J, with 2 bases between the two ends. The CDR3 bases are TGCGCCAGCCTTGGAAACACCATATATTTT. This encodes CASLGNTIYF.

This rearrangement joins TRBV7-2 to TRBJ1-1, with a tentative D call TRBD1 (5 bases). The CDR3 runs to 14 residues. V was pared by 1 base and J by 3 bases, with 9 bases between. Per germline, CDR1 SGHTA and CDR2 FQGNSA. Written as DNA, the CDR3 is TGTGCCAGCAGCTTAGTAATAGGGGACACTGAAGCTTTCTTT. Translating gives CASSLVIGDTEAFF.